A single sample gave rise to the 30 T cell receptor beta chains below, sequenced in a study of blood T cells in healthy people across ages. Together with a sample-barcoded 5' primer, a J-beta primer mix was included in a second PCR lasting about 7 to 12 cycles. MiXCR was run by TCRdb on the 5' RACE reads, yielding one entry per CDR3 protein. Of some 1,800,000 distinct CDR3 sequences detected, roughly two fifths appear once; the ten largest clones hold under 30%. The specimen sequenced was blood. The receptors were gathered from a human donor in good health.

The chain couples TRBV21-1 to TRBJ1-4; the tabulated D call, TRBD1, remains unverified against the DNA. TRBV21-1 is assigned pseudogene status. The CDR3 consists of 14 residues. The CDR3 is CASGYRGTNEKLFF. DNA for the CDR3: TGTGCCAGCGGATACAGGGGAACTAATGAAAAACTGTTTTTT.

This clonotype has more than one count but fewer than ten. This chain connects TRBV10-3 to TRBJ2-3; TRBD2 is a possible D gene (5 bases). This CDR3 comprises 14 residues. Germline loops: CDR1 ENHRY, CDR2 SYGVKD. V shed 10 bases and J shed 5 bases, with 19 bases lying between them. The CDR3 region is CASARGQQEDTQYF. The CDR3 nucleotides read TGTGCCAGCGCTCGGGGTCAACAAGAAGATACGCAGTATTTT.

This clonotype came up once. The CDR3 DNA reads TGTGCCAGCAGCCAAGACCCTGACAGGGGGCGATACCAACCTAACTATGGCTACACCTTC. It is translated as CASSQDPDRGRYQPNYGYTF. The chain is built from TRBV3-1 and TRBJ1-2, with 10 bases fitting TRBD1. Losses at the gene ends were 0 bases for V and 0 bases for J; bases not matched to a gene: 13. The CDR3 sequence is 20 residues long. Germline V gene data show CDR1 as LGHDT and CDR2 as YNNKEL (reference sequence). Combining the CDR3 with reference TRBV3-1 and TRBJ1-2 gives the whole variable domain DTAVSQTPKYLVTQMGNDKSIKCEQNLGHDTMYWYKQDSKKFLKIMFSYNNKELIINETVPNRFSPKSPDKAHLNLHINSLELGDSAVYFCASSQDPDRGRYQPNYGYTFGSGTRLTVV.

This clonotype was seen a handful of times. The chain has TRBV12-3 or TRBV12-4 and TRBJ2-1; D possibly corresponds to TRBD1 (6 bases). This CDR3 is 16 amino acids long. Deletions cut 6 bases from V and 3 bases from J, with 18 bases between. Written as DNA, the CDR3 is TGTGCCAGCAGCCCCAGTACAGGGAAGGTCTACAATGAGCAGTTCTTC. Translated, it gives CASSPSTGKVYNEQFF.

CDR3 DNA: TGTGCCAGCTCTACCTGGATAACTGAAGCTTTCTTT. Its protein is CASSTWITEAFF. The chain links TRBV3-1 to TRBJ1-1; no firm D call. Trimming pared 8 bases from V and 5 bases from J, leaving 12 bases between. The germline CDR1 and CDR2 sequences are LGHDT and YNNKEL (reference sequence). This CDR3 spans 12 amino acids.

This rearrangement joins TRBV7-3 to TRBJ2-7, with D possibly matching TRBD1 (5 bases). V was shortened by 5 bases and J by 2 bases, with 13 bases between the two germline ends. The length of the CDR3 is 14 residues. CDR1 is SGHTA, CDR2 FQGTGA, per germline. Here the CDR3 reads CASSPNGHPYEQYF. Here the CDR3 DNA reads TGTGCCAGCAGCCCCAACGGACACCCCTACGAGCAGTACTTC.

In this sample, this clonotype turned up a few times. The chain combines TRBV5-1 with TRBJ2-1; possibly TRBD2 for D (5 bases). Germline-derived CDR1 and CDR2 are SGHRS and YFSETQ. With 2 bases removed from V and 0 bases from J, the gap between germline ends came to 15 bases. This CDR3 contains 17 residues. CDR3 in amino acids: CASSLGLGSSSYNEQFF. CDR3 DNA: TGCGCCAGCAGCTTAGGGTTAGGGAGTAGCTCCTACAATGAGCAGTTCTTC.

This clonotype has just one count. V gene TRBV5-6 combines with J gene TRBJ1-2, with 10 bases that match TRBD1. With V trimmed by 6 bases and J by 4 bases, 3 bases remained unmatched. This CDR3 has 13 residues. Germline CDR1 SGHDT, CDR2 YYEEEE. The CDR3 here is CASTWDRGYGYTF. CDR3 in DNA: TGTGCCAGCACCTGGGACAGGGGCTATGGCTACACCTTC.

This clonotype was counted only a few times. V gene TRBV27 combines with J gene TRBJ2-5; no clear D gene. Germline-derived CDR1 and CDR2 are MNHEY and SMNVEV (reference sequence). This CDR3 is 13 amino acids long. V was shortened by 3 bases and J by 5 bases, with 10 bases between the two germline ends. The CDR3 coding sequence is TGTGCCAGCAGTTTTGGCCCTGTGGAGACCCAGTACTTC. This translates into CASSFGPVETQYF.

This sequence joins TRBV27 and TRBJ2-2; the match to TRBD1 covers 8 bases. In germline, CDR1 is MNHEY, CDR2 SMNVEV (reference sequence). V lost 8 bases to trimming and J lost 6 bases; unmatched junction nucleotides: 8. CDR3 size: 14 residues. The CDR3 reads CASQFGQGAGELFF. The CDR3 nucleotides read TGTGCCAGCCAATTTGGACAGGGAGCCGGGGAGCTGTTTTTT.

This clonotype was found many times. V is TRBV7-9 and J is TRBJ2-3; no clear D. CDR1 and CDR2 (germline): SEHNR, FQNEAQ (reference sequence). V was clipped by 1 base and J by 2 bases, with 10 bases between them. This CDR3 contains 15 residues. CDR3 DNA sequence: TGTGCCAGCAGCTTAGTGAGCAGGTCCACAGATACGCAGTATTTT. It codes for CASSLVSRSTDTQYF.

J is TRBJ2-1 and V is TRBV4-2; possibly TRBD1 or TRBD2 for D (6 bases each). The CDR3 extends over 15 amino acids. Germline V gene sequence: CDR1 LGHNA, CDR2 YNFKEQ. V was clipped by 1 base and J by 8 bases, with 15 bases between them. The CDR3 loop reads CASSQVLGGRDEQFF. The CDR3 DNA sequence: TGTGCCAGCAGCCAAGTACTTGGGGGGCGAGATGAGCAGTTCTTC.

For this clonotype: This likely comes from a read error, as the CDR3 has no conserved phenylalanine or tryptophan at its end. The DNA is left out, because the CDR3 cannot be placed on it with certainty; the CDR3 is given as TCRdb lists it. The chain employs TRBV5-1 and TRBJ1-2; TRBD1, the table's D call, was not compared with the DNA. The CDR3 sequence runs 11 residues, both termini included. Germline loops: CDR1 SGHRS, CDR2 YFSETQ. This CDR3 reads CASSLASRDPS.

The V call is TRBV5-1, the J call TRBJ2-3, with 10 bases fitting TRBD2. Germline-derived CDR1 and CDR2 are SGHRS and YFSETQ. V was pared by 4 bases and J by 2 bases, with 7 bases of the junction left unmatched. There are 16 residues in the CDR3. Here the CDR3 reads CASSRSSGGFTDTQYF. The CDR3 region has the DNA TGCGCCAGCAGCCGATCTAGCGGGGGATTCACAGATACGCAGTATTTT.

The V gene is TRBV5-1, the J gene TRBJ2-1; TRBD2 agrees at 12 bases. CDR1 and CDR2 from the germline V gene are SGHRS and YFSETQ. The junction had 5 bases not matched to a gene; V was cut back by 1 base and J by 9 bases. The CDR3 contains 15 residues. CDR3 nucleotide sequence: TGCGCCAGCAGCTTGCCTAGCGGGGGGGCGAGTGAGCAGTTCTTC. It encodes CASSLPSGGASEQFF.

This rearrangement joins TRBV14 to TRBJ2-5; 8 positions match TRBD1. The J call may be wrong; the DNA end is better matched by TRBJ2-7. The germline V gene encodes CDR1 SGHDN and CDR2 FVKESK. The CDR3 is 15 residues long. CDR3 in amino acids: CASSQDVGQGNEQYF. Written as DNA, the CDR3 is TGTGCCAGCAGCCAAGATGTCGGACAGGGAAACGAGCAGTACTTC.

The chain carries TRBV20-1 and TRBJ1-3; no clear D. Trimming took off 3 bases at V and 0 bases at J, with 9 bases between the two ends. Germline V gene lookup returns CDR1 DFQATT and CDR2 SNEGSKA (reference sequence). The CDR3 has 14 amino acids. The CDR3, as DNA: TGCAGTGCTAGGGAGCTGAGCTCTGGAAACACCATATATTTT. Its translation is CSARELSSGNTIYF.

V and J are TRBV4-2 and TRBJ1-6, with TRBD1 as a possible D gene (5 bases). Trimming removed 2 bases from V and 14 bases from J, with 22 bases in between. Germline V gene lookup returns CDR1 LGHNA and CDR2 YNFKEQ. The CDR3 totals 16 residues. The CDR3 here is CASSQYQGPLGLTLHF. DNA of the CDR3: TGTGCCAGCAGCCAATACCAGGGCCCCCTCGGGTTAACCCTCCACTTT.

The V gene is TRBV6-1, the J gene TRBJ2-4; 7 bases agree with TRBD1. CDR1 and CDR2 from the germline V gene are MNHNS and SASEGT. The CDR3 extends over 14 amino acids. V lost 7 bases and J lost 14; bases outside the gene matches: 17. CDR3 sequence: CASTLQGPASSEYF. Here the CDR3 DNA reads TGTGCCAGCACCTTACAGGGGCCCGCTTCCTCGGAGTACTTC.

As for this clonotype: A junction boundary mismatches the germline segment, possibly from a read error. CDR3 region: CASSLVMTGLAGERFF. The CDR3, as DNA: TGTGCCAGCAGCTTAGTGATGACAGGGTTGGCCGGGGAGCGGTTTTTT. The chain carries TRBV7-9 and TRBJ2-2, with 7 bases that match TRBD1. The germline V gene encodes CDR1 SEHNR and CDR2 FQNEAQ (reference sequence). The CDR3 is 16 amino acids. Based on the CDR3 plus reference TRBV7-9 and TRBJ2-2, the full variable domain is DTGVSQNPRHKITKRGQNVTFRCDPISEHNRLYWYRQTLGQGPEFLTYFQNEAQLEKSRLLSDRFSAERPKGSFSTLEIQRTEQGDSAMYLCASSLVMTGLAGERFFGEGSRLTVL.

V usage is TRBV5-1 and J usage is TRBJ1-1; 10 nucleotides line up with TRBD1. Germline trimming cut 4 bases from V and 1 base from J; bases unmatched to any gene: 10. In germline, CDR1 is SGHRS, CDR2 YFSETQ. CDR3 length: 17 amino acids. The CDR3 region has the DNA TGCGCCAGCAGCACCGGGACAGGGGTGTCAAGGAACACTGAAGCTTTCTTT. Protein: CASSTGTGVSRNTEAFF.

With respect to this clonotype: At one end the junction does not follow the germline gene, possibly because of a read error. The chain uses TRBV7-3 and TRBJ2-1, with 9 bases fitting TRBD2. This CDR3 has 15 amino acids. Germline CDR1 reads SGHTA; CDR2 reads FQGTGA. The CDR3 sequence: CPSSLTVAGVNEQFF. In nucleotides, the CDR3 is TGTCCCAGCAGCTTAACGGTAGCGGGGGTGAATGAGCAGTTCTTC. Together with reference TRBV7-3 and TRBJ2-1, the CDR3 gives the full variable domain: GAGVSQTPSNKVTEKGKYVELRCDPISGHTALYWYRQSLGQGPEFLIYFQGTGAADDSGLPNDRFFAVRPEGSVSTLKIQRTERGDSAVYLCPSSLTVAGVNEQFFGPGTRLTVL.

This chain links TRBV29-1 with TRBJ2-3, with TRBD1 matching 7 bases. This CDR3 has 14 amino acids. With V trimmed by 7 bases and J by 1 base, 8 bases remained unmatched. Germline assignment: CDR1 SQVTM and CDR2 ANQGSEA. The CDR3 protein is CSADRDDGTDTQYF. CDR3 sequence (DNA): TGCAGCGCCGACAGGGACGACGGCACAGATACGCAGTATTTT.

This clonotype was counted only a few times. A read error may account for a junction end that differs from germline. The chain uses TRBV12-3 or TRBV12-4 and TRBJ2-5; D may be TRBD2 (5 bases). CDR3 size: 15 residues. The CDR3 region is CVSSFPQSGKETQYF. DNA for the CDR3: TGTGTCAGCAGTTTTCCCCAGTCGGGGAAAGAGACCCAGTACTTC.

The V gene is TRBV18, the J gene TRBJ1-2, with D uncertain. V shed 1 base and J shed 0 bases, with 12 bases lying between them. The length of the CDR3 is 16 residues. Germline assignment: CDR1 KGHSH and CDR2 LQKENI. The CDR3 loop reads CASSPQGREPNYGYTF. The DNA of the CDR3 is TGTGCCAGCTCACCACAAGGACGGGAACCTAACTATGGCTACACCTTC.

This clonotype appeared a few times. The J gene is TRBJ2-7, the V gene TRBV7-8; no clear D gene. Germline V lookup: CDR1 SGHVS, CDR2 FQNEAQ. V was clipped by 7 bases and J by 0 bases, with 16 bases between them. The CDR3 has 15 amino acids. In nucleotides, the CDR3 is TGTGCCAGCACCCCCACGGTCGGCACCTCCTACGAGCAGTACTTC. Translation: CASTPTVGTSYEQYF.

This chain uses TRBV10-3 with TRBJ1-2; D not resolved. Germline V gives CDR1 ENHRY, CDR2 SYGVKD. Trimming removed 8 bases at V and 4 bases at J, with 11 bases between. The CDR3 totals 12 residues. The CDR3 region is CAIGESSYGYTF. For the CDR3, the DNA is TGTGCCATCGGAGAATCCTCCTATGGCTACACCTTC.

This clonotype turned up a few times. The V and J genes are TRBV18 and TRBJ2-1, with 10 bases matching TRBD2. The V gene's germline CDR1 is KGHSH and CDR2 LQKENI. Unmatched junction bases numbered 11, after V lost 1 base and J lost 5 bases. The CDR3 runs to 18 residues. CDR3 DNA sequence: TGTGCCAGCTCACCACTGCAGCGGGGGGGCCGGGGCCACAATGAGCAGTTCTTC. It translates to CASSPLQRGGRGHNEQFF.

A single count supports this clonotype. The rearrangement joins TRBV4-3 to TRBJ2-3; D is undetermined. The CDR3 contains 16 residues. Deletions cut 0 bases from V and 0 bases from J, with 10 bases between. From germline, CDR1 is LGHNA and CDR2 YSLEER. The CDR3 loop reads CASSQDQVSSTDTQYF. The CDR3 DNA reads TGCGCCAGCAGCCAAGACCAAGTATCTAGCACAGATACGCAGTATTTT.

The chain joins TRBV7-8 to TRBJ1-1, with D hard to call. V lost 4 bases, J lost 1 base, and 16 bases lay in between. This CDR3 contains 16 residues. Germline V lookup: CDR1 SGHVS, CDR2 FQNEAQ. CDR3 nucleotide sequence: TGTGCCAGCAGCTCCCCACCGGACCGGGGGAACACTGAAGCTTTCTTT. Its protein is CASSSPPDRGNTEAFF.